This T cell receptor beta chain appears in the sequencing data of a study of blood T cell repertoires in COVID-19. Study-wide context: Samples came from the United States, Italy and Spain, spanning acute and convalescent COVID-19. Sources were T cells, B-cell-depleted T cells, or PBMCs; the material itself was cDNA or gDNA.

The CDR3 has 14 residues. The V end was cut by 0 bases, the J end by 3 bases, with 7 bases between. Germline V gives CDR1 SGDLS, CDR2 YYNGEE. The method was immunoSEQ multiplex PCR; TCRdb's version includes in-frame clones alone and lacks a portion of them. Of about 150,000 clones listed, approximately 84% are singletons. A Seattle source enrolled patients during active infection and followed them longitudinally. The sequencing sample was made of peripheral blood. The V and J genes are TRBV9 and TRBJ2-1; maybe TRBD2 (6 bases). This receptor was obtained from a woman of 80 years or more with COVID-19, enrolled during active disease. The CDR3 loop reads CASSVGGDYNEQFF. CDR3 nucleotide sequence: TGTGCCAGCAGCGTAGGGGGGGACTACAATGAGCAGTTCTTC.